A single sample gave rise to the 23 T cell receptor beta chains below, sequenced in a study of post-analysis software for immune sequencing data. General study findings and limits: In patients, 4 to 6 TRBV segments were more frequent than in controls, with TRBV5-6, TRBV5-1 and TRBV20-1 among them.

Their antigens remain unidentified. cDNA libraries of TCR beta carried unique molecular identifiers. TCRdb used MiXCR to reprocess the PCR reads, holding one entry per CDR3 protein. The sample holds about 770,000 distinct CDR3 sequences; 35% to 55% are singletons and the top ten take around 4.7%. Sequencing was done on a sample of blood. The receptors stem from a girl under 18 with multiple sclerosis.

This clonotype was seen a few times. The junction departs from germline at one end; a sequencing error may be responsible. The chain couples TRBV28 to TRBJ2-6; D is possibly TRBD1 (5 bases). CDR1 is MDHEN and CDR2 is SYDVKM in the germline V gene. This CDR3 spans 16 amino acids. CDR3 loop: CASSLDPSSGANVPTF. CDR3 nucleotide sequence: TGTGCCAGCAGTTTAGACCCGTCCTCTGGGGCCAACGTCCCGACTTTC.

Worth noting for this clonotype: This may be a read error: a much more frequent sequence differs by one nucleotide. The chain is built from TRBV7-2 and TRBJ2-7; 10 bases line up with TRBD1. V trimming: 5 bases; J trimming: 3 bases; junction bases outside the gene matches: 4. This CDR3 has 14 amino acids. Per germline, CDR1 SGHTA and CDR2 FQGNSA. This chain's CDR3 is CASSVGQGVYEQYF. The DNA of the CDR3 is TGTGCCAGCAGCGTAGGACAGGGGGTCTACGAGCAGTACTTC.

This rearrangement joins TRBV27 to TRBJ2-3; 9 positions match TRBD2. From germline, CDR1 is MNHEY and CDR2 SMNVEV (reference sequence). V shed 1 base, J shed 4 bases, and the junction held 6 bases outside the gene matches. This CDR3 has 16 residues. CDR3: CASSLLWREGPDTQYF. The CDR3 bases are TGTGCCAGCAGTTTATTATGGCGGGAGGGCCCAGATACGCAGTATTTT.

This clonotype was picked up one time. V usage is TRBV29-1 and J usage is TRBJ2-3; D unclear. This CDR3 has 13 residues. V was cut by 2 bases and J by 2 bases, with 8 bases left in between. Germline V CDR1 and CDR2: SQVTM, ANQGSEA. The CDR3 is CSVELGFTDTQYF. In nucleotides, the CDR3 is TGCAGCGTTGAACTGGGTTTCACAGATACGCAGTATTTT.

The table lists this clonotype with a few counts. The J gene is TRBJ2-4, the V gene TRBV7-8, with D possibly TRBD2 on 6 matching bases. The DNA end is a closer match to TRBJ2-7, so the J assignment may be wrong. The CDR3 is 15 residues long. Germline V gives CDR1 SGHVS, CDR2 FQNEAQ. CDR3 sequence: CASSDTLASVYEQYF. As DNA, the CDR3 is TGTGCCAGCAGCGACACTCTAGCGTCGGTCTACGAGCAGTACTTC.

This clonotype appeared a few times. This chain connects TRBV10-3 to TRBJ2-7, with D perhaps TRBD1 or TRBD2 (5 bases each). The CDR3 spans 13 residues. Trimming left V 10 bases short and J 6 bases short, with 19 bases between. CDR1 and CDR2 from the germline V gene are ENHRY and SYGVKD. The CDR3 protein is CATRGPIRGEQYF. DNA for the CDR3: TGTGCCACAAGGGGACCAATTCGGGGCGAGCAGTACTTC.

The rearrangement links TRBV5-1 to TRBJ2-7, with 8 bases fitting TRBD2. V gave up 4 bases and J gave up 0 bases; unmatched junction bases: 6. The CDR3 totals 15 residues. Germline CDR1 SGHRS, CDR2 YFSETQ. The CDR3 spells CASSPGLGASYEQYF. The CDR3, as DNA: TGCGCCAGCAGCCCGGGACTAGGAGCCTCCTACGAGCAGTACTTC. The whole variable domain, filled in from reference TRBV5-1 and TRBJ2-7, reads KAGVTQTPRYLIKTRGQQVTLSCSPISGHRSVSWYQQTPGQGLQFLFEYFSETQRNKGNFPGRFSGRQFSNSRSEMNVSTLELGDSALYLCASSPGLGASYEQYFGPGTRLTVT.

Here the CDR3 DNA reads TGTGCCAGCAGCCAAGGGGTCGGCTACACCTTC. Protein product: CASSQGVGYTF. The genes are TRBV6-5 and TRBJ1-2, with a tentative D call TRBD1 (5 bases). This CDR3 has 11 amino acids. Trimming removed 6 bases from V and 8 bases from J, with 10 bases in between. From germline, CDR1 is MNHEY and CDR2 SVGAGI.

V is TRBV29-1 and J is TRBJ2-7; 12 bases match TRBD2. There are 14 residues in the CDR3. Germline values: CDR1 SQVTM, CDR2 ANQGSEA. After removal of 4 bases from V and 5 bases from J, the junction contained 6 bases not matched to a gene. The CDR3 sequence is CSVVGLAGHDEQYF. CDR3 coding DNA: TGCAGCGTTGTGGGACTAGCGGGCCACGACGAGCAGTACTTC.

V and J are TRBV27 and TRBJ2-7, with D perhaps TRBD2 (6 bases). The CDR3 length is 13 residues. V shed 5 bases and J shed 9 bases, with 17 bases lying between them. Germline V gene lookup returns CDR1 MNHEY and CDR2 SMNVEV (reference sequence). CDR3 nucleotide sequence: TGTGCCAGCAGTCCGGGGACTTGTGGAAGGCAGTACTTC. Protein: CASSPGTCGRQYF.

The J gene is TRBJ2-3, the V gene TRBV20-1; no clear D. The CDR3 runs to 13 residues. CDR1 is DFQATT and CDR2 is SNEGSKA in the germline V gene (reference sequence). V shed 5 bases and J shed 7 bases, with 16 bases lying between them. The CDR3 DNA sequence: TGCAGTGCTGAAGGAACTCTACTAAATACGCAGTATTTT. Residues: CSAEGTLLNTQYF.

This clonotype was recorded a few times. The chain joins TRBV29-1 to TRBJ1-2, with TRBD1 matching 8 bases. There are 13 residues in the CDR3. Looked up from germline, CDR1 is SQVTM and CDR2 is ANQGSEA. Unmatched junction bases numbered 4, after V lost 4 bases and J lost 3 bases. CDR3 in amino acids: CSVGPGGDYGYTF. For the CDR3, the DNA is TGCAGCGTTGGGCCAGGGGGCGACTATGGCTACACCTTC. The full variable domain, rest sourced from reference TRBV29-1 and TRBJ1-2, is SAVISQKPSRDICQRGTSLTIQCQVDSQVTMMFWYRQQPGQSLTLIATANQGSEATYESGFVIDKFPISRPNLTFSTLTVSNMSPEDSSIYLCSVGPGGDYGYTFGSGTRLTVV.

This chain joins TRBV7-9 and TRBJ2-3, with TRBD1 matching over 9 bases. The J segment lost 0 bases and the V segment lost 4 bases, leaving 5 bases of the junction unmatched. This CDR3 comprises 16 residues. In germline, CDR1 is SEHNR, CDR2 FQNEAQ (reference sequence). The CDR3 DNA sequence: TGTGCCAGCAGCTCCGAGGGACAGGGTAGCACAGATACGCAGTATTTT. As protein: CASSSEGQGSTDTQYF.

The CDR3 protein is CASSLDGTVYNEQYF. CDR3 bases: TGTGCCAGCAGTTTAGACGGGACAGTGTACAATGAGCAGTACTTC. The chain combines TRBV12-3 or TRBV12-4 with TRBJ2-7; 7 positions match TRBD1. Trimming cost V 1 base and J 7 bases; bases outside gene matches: 10. The CDR3 has 15 residues.

The chain has TRBV20-1 and TRBJ2-2; TRBD2 aligns across 11 bases. V shed 1 base and J 9 bases; nucleotides not matched to a gene: 7. Germline V gives CDR1 DFQATT, CDR2 SNEGSKA (reference sequence). CDR3 length equals 15 residues. The DNA for the CDR3 is TGCAGTGCTAGAGTACTAGCGGGAGTCGGCCGGGAGCTGTTTTTT. Protein sequence: CSARVLAGVGRELFF.

The chain links TRBV7-2 to TRBJ1-2, with 7 bases aligning to TRBD1. J was trimmed by 8 bases and V by 5 bases; bases with no gene match: 14. Looked up from germline, CDR1 is SGHTA and CDR2 is FQGNSA. The CDR3 has 15 amino acids. CDR3 nucleotides: TGTGCCAGCAGCCATAATGCTGTAGGGGGCCAAGGCTACACCTTC. Amino acid sequence: CASSHNAVGGQGYTF.

The chain recombines TRBV20-1 with TRBJ2-3; 8 nucleotides align to TRBD1. The CDR3 runs 13 residues. Looked up from germline, CDR1 is DFQATT and CDR2 is SNEGSKA (reference sequence). J lost 2 bases, V lost 6 bases, and 4 bases had no gene match. The CDR3 DNA reads TGCAGTGCCGTGACAGGGGCCACAGATACGCAGTATTTT. It yields the protein CSAVTGATDTQYF.

This clonotype was counted between two and nine times. The chain combines TRBV7-9 with TRBJ2-3; tentatively, D is TRBD2 (5 bases). The CDR3 spans 14 residues. The V gene lost 1 base and the J gene lost 6 bases, with 11 bases spanning the gap. From germline, CDR1 is SEHNR and CDR2 FQNEAQ (reference sequence). The CDR3 DNA reads TGTGCCAGCAGCTTAGGGGCTAGCAGGGATACGCAGTATTTT. Residues: CASSLGASRDTQYF.

The chain is built from TRBV29-1 and TRBJ1-2; a weak D match, TRBD1 (5 bases). The germline gives CDR1 SQVTM, CDR2 ANQGSEA. V lost 2 bases, J lost 6 bases, and 19 bases lay in between. CDR3 length: 15 residues. The CDR3 here is CSVENLGGPTDGYTF. The CDR3 DNA is TGCAGCGTTGAAAATCTCGGGGGACCCACGGATGGCTACACCTTC.

V is TRBV12-3 or TRBV12-4 and J is TRBJ2-1; unclear D gene. The V and J ends lost 3 bases and 3 bases respectively, with 15 bases between them. CDR3 length: 16 residues. The CDR3 DNA is TGTGCCAGCAGTTTTAAATGGGGAACTGTCTACAATGAGCAGTTCTTC. This encodes CASSFKWGTVYNEQFF.

The V call is TRBV20-1, the J call TRBJ2-3, with D unclear. This CDR3 region has 15 residues. The V gene's germline CDR1 is DFQATT and CDR2 SNEGSKA (reference sequence). The V end was cut by 6 bases, the J end by 4 bases, with 20 bases between. The CDR3 reads CSATSVALKSDTQYF. CDR3 nucleotide sequence: TGCAGTGCCACATCAGTCGCCCTCAAGTCAGATACGCAGTATTTT.

In its sample, this clonotype was seen once. V is TRBV5-1 and J is TRBJ2-7; TRBD2 matches 11 bases. Judging by the DNA end, TRBJ2-5 fits better; the J call may be wrong. This CDR3 is 17 amino acids long. CDR1 and CDR2 from the germline V gene are SGHRS and YFSETQ. CDR3 region: CASSWGLADPGGETQYF. CDR3 coding DNA: TGCGCCAGCAGCTGGGGACTAGCGGACCCGGGTGGAGAGACCCAGTACTTC.

The table lists this clonotype with a few counts. The rearrangement joins TRBV9 to TRBJ1-2; D is unresolved. V lost 0 bases to trimming and J lost 8 bases, with 14 bases between them. Per germline, CDR1 SGDLS and CDR2 YYNGEE. CDR3 length: 14 residues. CDR3 DNA sequence: TGTGCCAGCAGCGTAGATTTAGGTATGAGGGGCTACACCTTC. This codes for CASSVDLGMRGYTF.